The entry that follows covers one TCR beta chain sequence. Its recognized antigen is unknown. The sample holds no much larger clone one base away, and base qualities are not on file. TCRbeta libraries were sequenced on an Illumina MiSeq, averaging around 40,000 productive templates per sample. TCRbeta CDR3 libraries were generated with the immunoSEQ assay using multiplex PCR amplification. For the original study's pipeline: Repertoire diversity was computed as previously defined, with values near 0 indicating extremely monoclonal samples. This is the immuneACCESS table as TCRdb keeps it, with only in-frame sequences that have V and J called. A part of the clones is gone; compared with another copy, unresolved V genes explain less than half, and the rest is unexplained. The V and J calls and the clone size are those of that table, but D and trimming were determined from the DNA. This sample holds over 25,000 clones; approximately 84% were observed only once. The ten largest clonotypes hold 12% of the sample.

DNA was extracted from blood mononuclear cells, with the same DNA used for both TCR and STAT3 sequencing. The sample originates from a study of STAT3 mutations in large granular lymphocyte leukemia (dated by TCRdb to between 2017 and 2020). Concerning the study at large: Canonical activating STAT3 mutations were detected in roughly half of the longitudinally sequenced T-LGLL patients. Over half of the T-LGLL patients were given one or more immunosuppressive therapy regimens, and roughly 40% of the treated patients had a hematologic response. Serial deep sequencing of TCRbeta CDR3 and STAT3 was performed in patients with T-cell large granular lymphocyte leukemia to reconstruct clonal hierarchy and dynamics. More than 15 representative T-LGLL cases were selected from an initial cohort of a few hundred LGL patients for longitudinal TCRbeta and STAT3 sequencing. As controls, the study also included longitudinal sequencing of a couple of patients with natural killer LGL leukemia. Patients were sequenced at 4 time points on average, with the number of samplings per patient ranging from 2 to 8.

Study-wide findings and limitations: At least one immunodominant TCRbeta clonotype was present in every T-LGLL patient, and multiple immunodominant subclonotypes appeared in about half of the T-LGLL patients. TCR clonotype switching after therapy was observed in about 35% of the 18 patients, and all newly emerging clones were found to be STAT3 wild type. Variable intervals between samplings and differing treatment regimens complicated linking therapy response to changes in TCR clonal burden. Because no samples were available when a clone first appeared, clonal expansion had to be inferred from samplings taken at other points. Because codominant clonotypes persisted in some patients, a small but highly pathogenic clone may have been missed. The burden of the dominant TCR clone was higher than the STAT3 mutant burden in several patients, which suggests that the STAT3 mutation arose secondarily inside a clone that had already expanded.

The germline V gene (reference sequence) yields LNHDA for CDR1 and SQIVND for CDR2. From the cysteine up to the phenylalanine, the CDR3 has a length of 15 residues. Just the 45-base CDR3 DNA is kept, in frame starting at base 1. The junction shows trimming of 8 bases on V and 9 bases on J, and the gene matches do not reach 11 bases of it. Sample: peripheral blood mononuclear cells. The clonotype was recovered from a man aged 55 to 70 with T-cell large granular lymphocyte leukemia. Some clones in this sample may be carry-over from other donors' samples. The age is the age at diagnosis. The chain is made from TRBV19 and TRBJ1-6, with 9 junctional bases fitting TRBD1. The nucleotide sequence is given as TGTGCCAGTTTATCCTCCGGGACAGGGTTTTCACCCCTCCACTTT. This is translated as CASLSSGTGFSPLHF.